The T cell receptor beta chain described here comes from a study of control samples from healthy donors and cancer patients. The protocol was immunoSEQ multiplex PCR, while the TCRdb copy is restricted to in-frame clones and leaves out a portion. The sample records some 120,000 clones, roughly 90% being singletons. This receptor was obtained from a man between 45 and 60 years old in good health. Input material: blood.

The chain's CDR3 is CASKKGTEAFF. The CDR3 nucleotides read TGTGCCAGCAAGAAGGGCACTGAAGCTTTCTTT. This chain connects TRBV6-5 to TRBJ1-1; D uncertain. V lost 7 bases, J lost 4 bases, and 7 bases lay in between. Looked up from germline, CDR1 is MNHEY and CDR2 is SVGAGI. This CDR3 is built from 11 residues.